Following are 5 T cell receptor beta chains from one sample sequenced in a study of Ad26.COV2.S vaccination and SARS-CoV-2 variants. Only in-frame clones appear in the TCRdb table, and some are missing; sequencing was by immunoSEQ multiplex PCR. The repertoire holds 85,000 to 95,000 clones, approximately 77% seen once, with roughly 15% in the top ten. Here the sequenced sample was peripheral blood, taken after recovery from COVID-19. These TCRs come from a human donor who had recovered from COVID-19.

The table lists this clone with a few counts. The chain uses TRBV11-2 and TRBJ2-5; D not certain. Trimming took 4 bases from V and 5 from J, leaving 20 bases between them. Germline V CDR1 and CDR2: SGHAT, FQNNGV. The CDR3 totals 16 residues. DNA for the CDR3: TGTGCCAGCAGCTCCCCGAACCCCGGCGGTTGGGAGACCCAGTACTTC. It specifies CASSSPNPGGWETQYF.

The J gene is TRBJ2-3, the V gene TRBV28; 8 nucleotides agree with TRBD1. Trimming removed 6 bases from V and 4 bases from J; junction bases left unmatched: 9. The CDR3 runs to 15 residues. Germline values: CDR1 MDHEN, CDR2 SYDVKM. CDR3 region: CASRSRQGQADTQYF. DNA for the CDR3: TGTGCCAGCAGATCCCGACAGGGGCAGGCAGATACGCAGTATTTT.

This clone was counted a single time. V is TRBV19 and J is TRBJ1-2; D is uncertain. Germline values: CDR1 LNHDA, CDR2 SQIVND (reference sequence). V was pared by 11 bases and J by 0 bases, with 10 bases between. The CDR3 is made up of 12 amino acids. CDR3 region: CALGGTNYGYTF. CDR3 DNA sequence: TGTGCCCTAGGAGGAACTAACTATGGCTACACCTTC.

The chain combines TRBV4-1 with TRBJ2-7; tentative D call: TRBD2 (5 bases). The ends were cut back, 3 bases at V and 4 bases at J, with 10 bases in the middle. Germline CDR1 and CDR2: MGHRA and YSYEKL. This CDR3 has 13 amino acids. The CDR3 spells CASSHRTGYEQYF. The DNA for the CDR3 is TGCGCCAGCAGCCATAGGACGGGATACGAGCAGTACTTC.

This rearrangement joins TRBV25-1 to TRBJ2-4, with 11 nucleotides matching TRBD2. Losses at the gene ends were 2 bases for V and 9 bases for J; bases not matched to a gene: 3. CDR3 size: 14 residues. Germline assignment: CDR1 MGHDK and CDR2 SYGVNS. The CDR3 region is CASSEAGTSGIQYF. The CDR3 region has the DNA TGTGCCAGCAGTGAAGCCGGGACTAGCGGCATTCAGTACTTC. Full variable domain (remainder filled in from reference TRBV25-1 and TRBJ2-4): EADIYQTPRYLVIGTGKKITLECSQTMGHDKMYWYQQDPGMELHLIHYSYGVNSTEKGDLSSESTVSRIRTEHFPLTLESARPSHTSQYLCASSEAGTSGIQYFGAGTRLSVL.